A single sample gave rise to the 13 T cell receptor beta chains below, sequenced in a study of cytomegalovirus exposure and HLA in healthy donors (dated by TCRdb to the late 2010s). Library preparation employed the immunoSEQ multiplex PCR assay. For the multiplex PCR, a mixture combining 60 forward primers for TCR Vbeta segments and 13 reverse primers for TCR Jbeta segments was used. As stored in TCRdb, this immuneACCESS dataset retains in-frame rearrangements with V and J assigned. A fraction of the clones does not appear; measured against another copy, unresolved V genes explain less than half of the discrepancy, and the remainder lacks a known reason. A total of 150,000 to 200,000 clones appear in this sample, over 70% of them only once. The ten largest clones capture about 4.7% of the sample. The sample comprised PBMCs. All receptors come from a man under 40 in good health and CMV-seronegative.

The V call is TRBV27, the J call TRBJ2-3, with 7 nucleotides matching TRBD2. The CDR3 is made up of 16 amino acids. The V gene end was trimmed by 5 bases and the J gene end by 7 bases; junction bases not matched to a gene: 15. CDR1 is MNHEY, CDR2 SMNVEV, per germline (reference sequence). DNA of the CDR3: TGTGCCAGCAGTCTCGACTACCAGACTAGCAGGCATACGCAGTATTTT. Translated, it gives CASSLDYQTSRHTQYF.

The CDR3 here is CASSHLPTVYRSYNSPLHF. The CDR3 nucleotides read TGCGCCAGCAGCCATTTGCCGACAGTTTATAGATCCTATAATTCACCCCTCCACTTT. The chain is built from TRBV4-1 and TRBJ1-6, with a tentative D call TRBD1 (5 bases). Germline loops: CDR1 MGHRA, CDR2 YSYEKL. The CDR3 loop spans 19 amino acids. Trimming pared 3 bases from V and 1 base from J, leaving 19 bases between.

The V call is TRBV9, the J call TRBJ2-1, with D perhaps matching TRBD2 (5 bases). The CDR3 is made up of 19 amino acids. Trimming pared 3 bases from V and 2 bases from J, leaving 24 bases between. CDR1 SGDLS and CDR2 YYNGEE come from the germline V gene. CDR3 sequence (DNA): TGTGCCAGCAGCGGACTACGGTCTCTCCCGGGGAATGCCTACAATGAGCAGTTCTTC. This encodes CASSGLRSLPGNAYNEQFF.

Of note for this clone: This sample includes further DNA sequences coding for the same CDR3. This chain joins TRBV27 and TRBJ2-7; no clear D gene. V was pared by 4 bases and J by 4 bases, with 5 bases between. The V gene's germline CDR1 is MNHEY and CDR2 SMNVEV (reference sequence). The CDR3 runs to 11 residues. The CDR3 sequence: CASSSGYEQYF. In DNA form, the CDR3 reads TGTGCCAGCAGTTCCGGGTACGAGCAGTACTTC.

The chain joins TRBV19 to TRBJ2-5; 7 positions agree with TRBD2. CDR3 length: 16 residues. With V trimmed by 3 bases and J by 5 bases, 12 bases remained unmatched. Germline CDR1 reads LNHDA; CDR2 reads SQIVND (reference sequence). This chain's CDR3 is CASSIGGRGSRETQYF. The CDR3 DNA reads TGTGCCAGTAGTATCGGGGGGAGGGGAAGTCGGGAGACCCAGTACTTC.

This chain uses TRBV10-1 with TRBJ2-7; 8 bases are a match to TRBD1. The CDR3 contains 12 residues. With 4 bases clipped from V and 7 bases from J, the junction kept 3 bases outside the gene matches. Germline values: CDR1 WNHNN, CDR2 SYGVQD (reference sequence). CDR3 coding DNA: TGCGCCAGCAGTGCGACAGGGGCTGAGCAGTACTTC. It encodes CASSATGAEQYF.

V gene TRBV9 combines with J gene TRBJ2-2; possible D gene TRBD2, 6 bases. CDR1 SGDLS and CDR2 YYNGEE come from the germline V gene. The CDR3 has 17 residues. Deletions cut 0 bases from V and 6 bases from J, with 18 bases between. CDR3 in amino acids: CASSVVGTPSGAGELFF. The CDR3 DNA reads TGTGCCAGCAGCGTAGTTGGGACTCCCTCTGGGGCCGGGGAGCTGTTTTTT.

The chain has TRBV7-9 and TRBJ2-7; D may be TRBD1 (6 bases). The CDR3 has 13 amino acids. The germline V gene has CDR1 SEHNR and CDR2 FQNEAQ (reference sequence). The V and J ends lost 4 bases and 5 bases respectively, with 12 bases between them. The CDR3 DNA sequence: TGTGCCAGCAGCTCTCCAGGGGCCCACGAGCAGTACTTC. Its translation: CASSSPGAHEQYF.

CDR3 sequence: CSVGLGASEAFF. The CDR3 nucleotides read TGCAGCGTCGGACTGGGGGCCTCTGAAGCTTTCTTT. The rearrangement links TRBV29-1 to TRBJ1-1, with D possibly being TRBD1 (6 bases). The germline V and J ends were trimmed by 6 bases and 6 bases, with 14 bases remaining between them. The CDR3 covers 12 residues. CDR1 is SQVTM and CDR2 is ANQGSEA in the germline V gene.

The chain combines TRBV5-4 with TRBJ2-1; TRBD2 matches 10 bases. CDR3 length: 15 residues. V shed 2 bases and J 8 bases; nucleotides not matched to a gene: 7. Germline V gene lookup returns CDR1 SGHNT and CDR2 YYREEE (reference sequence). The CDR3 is CASSLAGGPFYEQFF. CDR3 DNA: TGTGCCAGCAGCTTAGCGGGAGGGCCATTTTATGAGCAGTTCTTC.

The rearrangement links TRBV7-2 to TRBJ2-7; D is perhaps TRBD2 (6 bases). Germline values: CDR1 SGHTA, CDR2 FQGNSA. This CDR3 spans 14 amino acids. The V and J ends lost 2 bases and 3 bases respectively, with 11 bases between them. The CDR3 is CASSLLRGYYEQYF. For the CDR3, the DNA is TGTGCCAGCAGCTTACTCCGGGGGTACTACGAGCAGTACTTC.

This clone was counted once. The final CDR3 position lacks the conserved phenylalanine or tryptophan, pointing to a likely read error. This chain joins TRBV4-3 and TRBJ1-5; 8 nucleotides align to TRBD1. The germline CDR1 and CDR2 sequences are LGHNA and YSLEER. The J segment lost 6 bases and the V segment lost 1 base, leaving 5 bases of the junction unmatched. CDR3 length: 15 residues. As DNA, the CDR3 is TGCGCCAGCAGCCAAGCAGGGGGCTGGGGTCAGCCCCAGCATCTT. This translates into CASSQAGGWGQPQHL.

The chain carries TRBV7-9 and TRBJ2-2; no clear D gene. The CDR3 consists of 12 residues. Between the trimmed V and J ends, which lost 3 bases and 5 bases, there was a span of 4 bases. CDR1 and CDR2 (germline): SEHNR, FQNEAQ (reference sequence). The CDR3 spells CASSLTTGELFF. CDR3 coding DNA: TGTGCCAGCAGCTTGACAACCGGGGAGCTGTTTTTT.